These 13 T cell receptor beta chains share one sample of origin, sequenced in a study of cytomegalovirus exposure and HLA in healthy donors. The PCR used 60 Vbeta and 13 Jbeta primers. Only in-frame clones appear in the TCRdb table, and some are missing; sequencing was by immunoSEQ multiplex PCR. The sample has about 240,000 clones; about four fifths are singletons. The sample taken for sequencing was PBMCs. The receptors here all came from a woman in her thirties or forties in good health and CMV-seropositive.

The rearrangement joins TRBV6-5 to TRBJ2-7; TRBD1 aligns across 7 bases. The CDR3 covers 14 residues. Unmatched junction bases numbered 2, after V lost 0 bases and J lost 3 bases. Germline V lookup: CDR1 MNHEY, CDR2 SVGAGI. This CDR3 is CASSYSNRGYEQYF. The CDR3 DNA reads TGTGCCAGCAGTTACTCGAACAGGGGCTACGAGCAGTACTTC.

The chain joins TRBV5-5 to TRBJ2-1; D is perhaps TRBD2 (5 bases). This CDR3 spans 15 amino acids. With 1 base removed from V and 7 bases from J, the gap between germline ends came to 15 bases. In germline, CDR1 is SGHKS, CDR2 YYEKEE (reference sequence). This chain's CDR3 is CASSLSGLSGNEQFF. DNA of the CDR3: TGTGCCAGCAGCTTGAGCGGTCTAAGTGGGAATGAGCAGTTCTTC. The whole variable domain, remainder taken from reference TRBV5-5 and TRBJ2-1, is DAGVTQSPTHLIKTRGQQVTLRCSPISGHKSVSWYQQVLGQGPQFIFQYYEKEERGRGNFPDRFSARQFPNYSSELNVNALLLGDSALYLCASSLSGLSGNEQFFGPGTRLTVL.

The V gene is TRBV5-1, the J gene TRBJ2-1, with 8 nucleotides matching TRBD2. The CDR3 totals 14 residues. Trimming cost V 5 bases and J 5 bases; bases outside gene matches: 6. Germline CDR1 reads SGHRS; CDR2 reads YFSETQ. CDR3 protein: CASRASGSNNEQFF. The CDR3 nucleotides read TGCGCCAGCAGGGCGAGCGGGAGCAACAATGAGCAGTTCTTC.

J is TRBJ1-1 and V is TRBV4-2, with D possibly being TRBD1 (6 bases). V was trimmed by 3 bases and J by 7 bases, leaving 18 bases between them. The CDR3 length is 15 residues. The germline V gene encodes CDR1 LGHNA and CDR2 YNFKEQ. Here the CDR3 DNA reads TGTGCCAGCAGCCAGAGCGGGGGCCGCTATGGTGAAGCTTTCTTT. Amino acid sequence: CASSQSGGRYGEAFF.

This chain connects TRBV30 to TRBJ2-3; TRBD2 matches at 11 bases. The CDR3 extends over 15 amino acids. Per germline, CDR1 GTSNPN and CDR2 SVGIG (reference sequence). With 0 bases clipped from V and 6 bases from J, the junction kept 5 bases outside the gene matches. The CDR3 DNA is TGTGCCTGGAGTGTACGAGTAGCGGGGGGGGATACGCAGTATTTT. Translating it yields CAWSVRVAGGDTQYF.

The chain has TRBV9 and TRBJ2-5; TRBD2 matches at 13 bases. J gave up 4 bases and V 0 bases, and 9 bases lay outside the gene matches. Germline lookup yields CDR1 SGDLS and CDR2 YYNGEE. The CDR3 contains 18 residues. DNA for the CDR3: TGTGCCAGCAGCGTAGGAAAACTAGCGGGAGGGCCGGGAGAGACCCAGTACTTC. It yields the protein CASSVGKLAGGPGETQYF.

The gene calls are TRBV4-3 and TRBJ2-2; maybe TRBD2 (5 bases). V lost 4 bases to trimming and J lost 3 bases, with 30 bases between them. Germline values: CDR1 LGHNA, CDR2 YSLEER. The CDR3 totals 21 residues. In DNA, the CDR3 is TGCGCCAGCAGCCCCCGAAACCTCCTCGTGATCGAATTGGAGGACACCGGGGAGCTGTTTTTT. As protein: CASSPRNLLVIELEDTGELFF.

The V gene is TRBV30, the J gene TRBJ1-1, with TRBD1 matching over 7 bases. This CDR3 comprises 12 residues. CDR1 GTSNPN and CDR2 SVGIG come from the germline V gene (reference sequence). CDR3 in amino acids: CAFGTVNTEAFF. DNA of the CDR3: TGTGCTTTTGGGACAGTGAACACTGAAGCTTTCTTT.

The V call is TRBV4-3, the J call TRBJ1-3; perhaps TRBD1 as D (5 bases). V was trimmed by 3 bases and J by 0 bases, leaving 12 bases between them. Germline V gene data show CDR1 as LGHNA and CDR2 as YSLEER. The CDR3 extends over 16 amino acids. The chain's CDR3 is CASSQVTGSSGNTIYF. The CDR3 nucleotides read TGCGCCAGCAGCCAGGTTACAGGTAGCTCTGGAAACACCATATATTTT.

This chain uses TRBV6-5 with TRBJ2-1; D possibly corresponds to TRBD2 (7 bases). V lost 7 bases and J lost 3, with 13 bases in between. This CDR3 comprises 14 residues. CDR1 is MNHEY and CDR2 is SVGAGI in the germline V gene. CDR3 coding DNA: TGTGCCAGCAAAAGGGGGGGGAGCTACAATGAGCAGTTCTTC. It is translated as CASKRGGSYNEQFF.

This clone was seen only once. The rearrangement joins TRBV30 to TRBJ1-1, with TRBD1 identical over 7 bases. The germline V gene has CDR1 GTSNPN and CDR2 SVGIG (reference sequence). J gave up 3 bases and V 5 bases, and 6 bases lay outside the gene matches. There are 13 residues in the CDR3. The CDR3 loop is CAWGQGDYTEAFF. The CDR3 DNA reads TGTGCCTGGGGGCAGGGGGATTACACTGAAGCTTTCTTT.

The chain joins TRBV5-8 to TRBJ1-6; perhaps TRBD1 as D (6 bases). The CDR3 is 20 residues long. Trimming left V 0 bases short and J 0 bases short, with 19 bases between. Germline V gene sequence: CDR1 SGHTS, CDR2 YDEGEE. CDR3 bases: TGTGCCAGCAGCTTGGATTTCTTCGGGGGGCGGACCTCCTATAATTCACCCCTCCACTTT. As protein: CASSLDFFGGRTSYNSPLHF.

This clone was recorded a few times. The chain is built from TRBV6-6 and TRBJ2-5; TRBD2 is a possible D gene (6 bases). The germline V gene has CDR1 MNHNY and CDR2 SVGAGI (reference sequence). This CDR3 is 16 amino acids long. Trimming took off 7 bases at V and 2 bases at J, with 20 bases between the two ends. CDR3 amino acids: CASTRSPGGVQETQYF. CDR3 DNA: TGTGCCAGCACGAGGAGCCCGGGCGGGGTACAAGAGACCCAGTACTTC.